The entry below gives a single TCR beta chain sequence along with its context. The sample comes from a study of low-dose radiotherapy and immunotherapy resistance in tumors. Across the whole study: The study gave Cohort 2 1 Gy per fraction every two weeks, totaling 13 Gy over 26 weeks.

Time point reported: before trial treatment. Both TCRalpha and TCRbeta chains were reverse transcribed with V-gene-specific primers. For amplifying TCRs, the PCR ran for approximately 18 cycles with Phusion, which was used together with a constant-region primer and the adapter on the V primers. One entry per CDR3 protein, called by TCRdb with MiXCR from the reads. The table includes tens of thousands of distinct CDR3 sequences, approximately 26% detected once. The sequence was obtained from a male donor with prostate cancer. The starting material was PBMCs, obtained before treatment.

The CDR3 bases are TGTGCCAGCATTACCCGCCCCGGGGTCAACACTGAAGCTTTCTTT. Encoded protein: CASITRPGVNTEAFF. The chain has TRBV2 and TRBJ1-1; D ambiguous. The V end was cut by 7 bases, the J end by 2 bases, with 17 bases between. The CDR3 loop spans 15 amino acids. CDR1 SNHLY and CDR2 FYNNEI come from the germline V gene.